These 3 T cell receptor beta chains originate from one sample sequenced in a study of response to subunit inactivated influenza vaccine (dated by TCRdb to the late 2010s). Explained via the paper, the time point label denotes: 45 days after influenza vaccine administration. Library preparation employed RT-PCR. Sequencing took place on an Illumina HiSeq 2500. In-frame beta chains were kept once TCRdb had trimmed the public reads at Q25 with fastp and called clones with MiXCR. Under each unique CDR3 protein, matching rows form one entry showing the most common genes and DNA. Across this sample there are about 160,000 distinct CDR3 sequences, with around 9.9% seen only once. The ten biggest clones cover around 12% of the sample. Sample: non-naive T cells sorted from PBMCs, taken roughly 48 days after vaccination. What this sample's cell subset or site label stands for: memory T cell fraction. These receptors were taken from a man aged 50 or older who received an inactivated influenza vaccine. Donor details come from another sample of the same person, matched by shared clones.

The V call is TRBV24-1, the J call TRBJ1-6; the D gene is possibly TRBD1 (6 bases). CDR1 KGHDR and CDR2 SFDVKD come from the germline V gene. Deletions cut 4 bases from V and 2 bases from J, with 14 bases between. CDR3 length equals 17 residues. The CDR3 DNA reads as TGTGCCACCAGTGAGCAACAACAGGGCCCCTATAATTCACCCCTCCACTTT. Its translation is CATSEQQQGPYNSPLHF.

This clonotype appeared a few times. The chain is built from TRBV9 and TRBJ1-6; D gene ambiguous. Per germline, CDR1 SGDLS and CDR2 YYNGEE. The V end was cut by 4 bases, the J end by 8 bases, with 13 bases between. This CDR3 spans 14 amino acids. The chain's CDR3 is CASSKRAFDSPLHF. The DNA of the CDR3 is TGTGCCAGCAGCAAAAGGGCGTTTGATTCACCCCTCCACTTT.

This chain connects TRBV5-1 to TRBJ2-7, with a possible D match to TRBD1 (6 bases). Germline V gene data show CDR1 as SGHRS and CDR2 as YFSETQ. The V gene lost 0 bases and the J gene lost 1 base, with 8 bases spanning the gap. The CDR3 runs to 14 residues. The DNA for the CDR3 is TGCGCCAGCAGCTTGGGACAGGTTTCCTACGAGCAGTACTTC. This sequence encodes CASSLGQVSYEQYF.